The TCR beta chain under discussion was sequenced for a study of post-analysis software for immune sequencing data. Study summary: The courses of disease that were included comprised relapsing-remitting, secondary progressive and progressive-relapsing multiple sclerosis. Study-wide results and limits: TRBV segments more frequent in patients than in controls numbered several and included TRBV5-6, TRBV5-1 and TRBV20-1. For normalized Chao1 diversity, multiple sclerosis patients scored significantly lower than controls did.

This clonotype occurred a few times. The antigen is undetermined. This CDR3 comprises 15 residues. Looked up from germline, CDR1 is DFQATT and CDR2 is SNEGSKA (reference sequence). Trimming took 5 bases from V and 2 from J; bases not matched to a gene: 7. cDNA libraries of TCR beta carried unique molecular identifiers. Roughly 500,000 cDNA molecules were obtained per 1 to 10 million input T cells. TCRdb ran MiXCR on the PCR reads and lists one entry per CDR3 protein. The sample lists hundreds of thousands of distinct CDR3 sequences, less than 35% seen once, with 0.5% to 0.6% in the top ten. This sequence joins TRBV20-1 and TRBJ2-7, with TRBD2 matching 12 bases. Sequencing was carried out using blood. This sequence originates from a girl under 18 with multiple sclerosis. The CDR3 coding sequence is TGCAGTGCTCAGACTAGCGGGAGCTACACCTACGAGCAGTACTTC. This encodes CSAQTSGSYTYEQYF.